The TCR beta chain described here comes from a study of early T cells in non-severe SARS-CoV-2 infection. The overall study: The chains were unpaired, and the sequenced material was bulk RNA from unsorted whole blood. Overall study findings and caveats: Private and CD4 specificities were missed by VDJdb matching, skewed to anti-spike CD8.

A single record per CDR3 protein comes from TCRdb applying MiXCR to the 5' RACE reads. Of about 61,000 distinct CDR3 sequences in the sample, approximately 11% were seen once. The table lists this clonotype with a few counts. The antigen remains undetermined. The germline V gene encodes CDR1 LNHDA and CDR2 SQIVND (reference sequence). The CDR3 is 15 amino acids. The germline V and J ends were trimmed by 3 bases and 4 bases, with 15 bases remaining between them. The receptor's source is an adult who was a healthcare worker with PCR-confirmed SARS-CoV-2 infection or an uninfected control (not recorded which). Material: whole blood. This chain connects TRBV19 to TRBJ2-5; D is perhaps TRBD2 (5 bases). CDR3 DNA: TGTGCCAGTAGTATTCGAGGCGGCCGGGGAGAGACCCAGTACTTC. It yields the protein CASSIRGGRGETQYF.